The 12 T cell receptor beta chains reported below all come from one sample, sequenced in a study of shared clonotypes between healthy human individuals. Only in-frame clones appear in the TCRdb table, and some are missing; sequencing was by immunoSEQ multiplex PCR. Found here are roughly 1,800,000 clones, about 95% of them singletons; the top ten hold more than 0.95%. Positively selected for CCR7, the CD45RO-negative cells used as naive CD8 cells excluded terminally differentiated effector memory CD45RA+ cells. Material: naive CD8+ T cells sorted from blood. The origin of the receptors is a young man in good health.

Regarding this clone: Other DNA variants within this sample encode the same CDR3. The chain links TRBV27 to TRBJ1-1, with D hard to call. The CDR3 runs to 13 residues. Trimming removed 3 bases at V and 6 bases at J, with 11 bases between. CDR1 MNHEY and CDR2 SMNVEV come from the germline V gene (reference sequence). CDR3 in amino acids: CASSLFRGAEAFF. DNA for the CDR3: TGTGCCAGCAGTTTGTTCCGGGGTGCTGAAGCTTTCTTT.

Worth noting for this clone: The same CDR3 is also encoded by other DNA sequences in this sample. The genes are TRBV11-2 and TRBJ2-7; D remains unclear. This CDR3 spans 13 amino acids. Trimming left V 0 bases short and J 4 bases short, with 7 bases between. Germline V gives CDR1 SGHAT, CDR2 FQNNGV. CDR3 DNA sequence: TGTGCCAGCAGCTTAGATCTGACTTACGAGCAGTACTTC. Amino acids: CASSLDLTYEQYF.

The V and J genes are TRBV6-1 and TRBJ1-1, with D unclear. Per the germline V gene, CDR1 is MNHNS and CDR2 is SASEGT. This CDR3 is built from 12 residues. V dropped 3 bases and J dropped 5 bases, with 7 bases sitting between them. The DNA for the CDR3 is TGTGCCAGCAGTGAGGACGGGACTGAAGCTTTCTTT. Residues: CASSEDGTEAFF.

The chain combines TRBV7-8 with TRBJ1-5, with unresolved D. The CDR3 covers 16 residues. V gave up 0 bases and J gave up 0 bases, with 9 bases separating them. CDR1 is SGHVS, CDR2 FQNEAQ, per germline. The CDR3 DNA sequence: TGTGCCAGCAGCTTAGCGCACCATTATAGCAATCAGCCCCAGCATTTT. It translates to CASSLAHHYSNQPQHF.

The genes are TRBV6-6 and TRBJ2-5; no clear D gene. The V gene's germline CDR1 is MNHNY and CDR2 SVGAGI (reference sequence). The CDR3 spans 16 residues. V lost 5 bases and J lost 0, with 16 bases in between. The CDR3 DNA follows: TGTGCCAGCAGTCCCAAGCGATCCAAGTACCAAGAGACCCAGTACTTC. Its translation is CASSPKRSKYQETQYF.

This chain uses TRBV7-9 with TRBJ1-2; D might be TRBD1 (6 bases). With 5 bases removed from V and 5 bases from J, the gap between germline ends came to 15 bases. This CDR3 comprises 14 residues. Germline CDR1 and CDR2: SEHNR and FQNEAQ (reference sequence). The CDR3 DNA reads TGTGCCAGCAGCCAGGACAGTGAGCCGTATGGCTACACCTTC. Translation gives CASSQDSEPYGYTF. The variable domain in full, with the rest retrieved from reference TRBV7-9 and TRBJ1-2, is DTGVSQNPRHKITKRGQNVTFRCDPISEHNRLYWYRQTLGQGPEFLTYFQNEAQLEKSRLLSDRFSAERPKGSFSTLEIQRTEQGDSAMYLCASSQDSEPYGYTFGSGTRLTVV.

V gene TRBV11-2 combines with J gene TRBJ2-7; TRBD2 matches at 9 bases. The germline V gene has CDR1 SGHAT and CDR2 FQNNGV. With 5 bases clipped from V and 3 bases from J, the junction kept 8 bases outside the gene matches. The CDR3 covers 15 residues. The CDR3 spells CASSPTSGLRYEQYF. The CDR3 DNA follows: TGTGCCAGCAGCCCTACTAGCGGGTTACGCTACGAGCAGTACTTC.

This sequence joins TRBV4-1 and TRBJ1-3; no firm D call. The CDR3 totals 15 residues. Germline values: CDR1 MGHRA, CDR2 YSYEKL. V was trimmed by 4 bases and J by 4 bases, leaving 14 bases between them. The CDR3: CASSPRLGSGNTIYF. DNA for the CDR3: TGCGCCAGCAGCCCTAGGCTGGGATCCGGAAACACCATATATTTT.

The chain carries TRBV28 and TRBJ2-3; D possibly corresponds to TRBD2 (5 bases). Germline values: CDR1 MDHEN, CDR2 SYDVKM. The CDR3 consists of 14 residues. V was shortened by 6 bases and J by 5 bases, with 15 bases between the two germline ends. The CDR3 nucleotides read TGTGCCAGCAGCCCTACCGGGATAGGAGATACGCAGTATTTT. This translates into CASSPTGIGDTQYF. The whole variable domain, filled in from reference TRBV28 and TRBJ2-3, reads DVKVTQSSRYLVKRTGEKVFLECVQDMDHENMFWYRQDPGLGLRLIYFSYDVKMKEKGDIPEGYSVSREKKERFSLILESASTNQTSMYLCASSPTGIGDTQYFGPGTRLTVL.

The chain employs TRBV19 and TRBJ2-5; D remains ambiguous. The length of the CDR3 is 16 residues. V was clipped by 0 bases and J by 2 bases, with 13 bases between them. CDR1 is LNHDA, CDR2 SQIVND, per germline (reference sequence). The CDR3 bases are TGTGCCAGTAGTATAGATCCGCAAGCTCCGCAAGAGACCCAGTACTTC. Protein: CASSIDPQAPQETQYF.

The CDR3 sequence is CASSLGPGVGETQYF. In DNA, the CDR3 is TGTGCCAGCAGCTTAGGACCTGGCGTTGGGGAGACCCAGTACTTC. The chain employs TRBV11-2 and TRBJ2-5, with D unresolved. Deletions cut 1 base from V and 5 bases from J, with 14 bases between. There are 15 residues in the CDR3. CDR1 is SGHAT and CDR2 is FQNNGV in the germline V gene.

Concerning this clone: Additional DNA sequences in this sample encode the identical CDR3. The rearrangement joins TRBV27 to TRBJ2-7; 7 nucleotides align to TRBD1. Losses at the gene ends were 6 bases for V and 0 bases for J; bases not matched to a gene: 5. This CDR3 is built from 14 residues. Germline values: CDR1 MNHEY, CDR2 SMNVEV (reference sequence). The DNA for the CDR3 is TGTGCCAGCAGCTCTACAGGGGCCTCCTACGAGCAGTACTTC. Translating it yields CASSSTGASYEQYF.